These 3 T cell receptor beta chains originate from one sample sequenced in a study of blood T cell repertoires in COVID-19. Profiled with immunoSEQ multiplex PCR; TCRdb holds only in-frame clones, not every one. The sample shows hundreds of thousands of clones, around 85% of them seen only once. The sequenced sample was peripheral blood. The origin of the receptors is a woman aged 45-65 years with acute or convalescent COVID-19.

This chain joins TRBV5-6 and TRBJ1-4, with D possibly matching TRBD1 (6 bases). There are 15 residues in the CDR3. V lost 3 bases to trimming and J lost 8 bases, with 17 bases between them. Germline V gene lookup returns CDR1 SGHDT and CDR2 YYEEEE. Here the CDR3 DNA reads TGTGCCAGCAGCTCGATGGGCAGGGGTAAAGAAAAACTGTTTTTT. It yields the protein CASSSMGRGKEKLFF.

Here the CDR3 reads CASSPASSGAYEQFF. As DNA, the CDR3 is TGTGCCAGCAGTCCTGCGAGTAGCGGGGCCTATGAGCAGTTCTTC. The V call is TRBV3-1 (or the pseudogene TRBV3-2), the J call TRBJ2-1; 8 positions match TRBD2. The junction had 12 bases not matched to a gene; V was cut back by 6 bases and J by 8 bases. The CDR3 has 15 amino acids. Germline V gene lookup returns CDR1 LGHDT and CDR2 YNNKEL (reference sequence).

The chain employs TRBV6-5 and TRBJ1-6, with 7 positions matching TRBD1. In germline, CDR1 is MNHEY, CDR2 SVGAGI. The CDR3 length is 14 residues. V shed 6 bases and J 8 bases; nucleotides not matched to a gene: 7. The CDR3 DNA sequence: TGTGCCAGCAGCCAGACAGGGTTTGATTCACCCCTCCACTTT. This sequence encodes CASSQTGFDSPLHF.